These 14 T cell receptor beta chains were all obtained from the same sample, sequenced in a study of blood T cells in healthy people across ages (dated by TCRdb to the mid-2010s). Library creation used 5' RACE. TCRdb names Illumina HiSeq 2500 as the instrument used. A second roughly 6 to 12 cycle PCR used a sample-barcoded 5' primer and a J-beta primer mix. TCRdb's own reprocessing of the public reads used fastp at Q25 and MiXCR and kept productive beta chains. Every CDR3 protein is listed once, alongside the most common genes and DNA of its rows. The sample data list about 900,000 distinct CDR3 sequences, and approximately 65% of these were observed just once. Clones ranked in the top ten supply around a quarter of the sample. The specimen sequenced was blood. Receptor source: a man aged 25-45 years in good health.

V gene TRBV9 combines with J gene TRBJ2-1; no clear D. The CDR3 consists of 11 residues. Trimming pared 3 bases from V and 7 bases from J, leaving 5 bases between. Germline values: CDR1 SGDLS, CDR2 YYNGEE. The CDR3 sequence is CASSEENEQFF. The CDR3 DNA is TGTGCCAGCAGCGAGGAGAATGAGCAGTTCTTC.

The CDR3 region is CASSRGLAGDTGELFF. Here the CDR3 DNA reads TGTGCCAGCAGCCGAGGACTAGCGGGAGACACCGGGGAGCTGTTTTTT. The V gene is TRBV4-2, the J gene TRBJ2-2; TRBD2 matches at 13 bases. Germline V gene lookup returns CDR1 LGHNA and CDR2 YNFKEQ. V lost 4 bases, J lost 3 bases, and 2 bases stayed unmatched. The CDR3 extends over 16 amino acids.

The chain uses TRBV29-1 and TRBJ2-6; tentatively, D is TRBD1 (5 bases). CDR1 and CDR2 (germline): SQVTM, ANQGSEA. CDR3 length: 14 residues. V lost 7 bases, J lost 1 base, and 11 bases lay in between. The CDR3 nucleotides are TGCAGCGCTGGGCAGGGATCTGGGGCCAACGTCCTGACTTTC. Residues: CSAGQGSGANVLTF.

The J gene is TRBJ2-1, the V gene TRBV12-3 or TRBV12-4, with a tentative D call TRBD2 (5 bases). The end of the DNA fits TRBJ2-7 better, so the J call may be wrong. The CDR3 sequence is 15 residues long. CDR3 nucleotides: TGTGCCAGCAGCAGGACTTGGAGATCCTACAATGAGCAGTACTTC. Its translation is CASSRTWRSYNEQYF.

The chain recombines TRBV6-1 with TRBJ2-7; the D gene could be TRBD1 or TRBD2 (6 bases each). CDR1 MNHNS and CDR2 SASEGT come from the germline V gene. V gave up 3 bases and J gave up 5 bases, with 14 bases separating them. This CDR3 has 14 amino acids. The CDR3 protein is CASSDWGARHEQYF. The CDR3 bases are TGTGCCAGCAGTGATTGGGGGGCGCGCCACGAGCAGTACTTC.

The chain is built from TRBV4-2 and TRBJ2-3, with 7 bases that match TRBD2. Looked up from germline, CDR1 is LGHNA and CDR2 is YNFKEQ. V lost 1 base to trimming and J lost 6 bases; unmatched junction nucleotides: 1. This CDR3 comprises 13 residues. The CDR3 reads CASSQGLADTQYF. The DNA of the CDR3 is TGTGCCAGCAGCCAAGGACTAGCCGATACGCAGTATTTT.

This clonotype was seen a handful of times. The chain has TRBV15 and TRBJ1-5, with D uncertain. This CDR3 has 13 residues. Per the germline V gene, CDR1 is LNHNV and CDR2 is YYDKDF (reference sequence). Trimming left V 1 base short and J 9 bases short, with 10 bases between. CDR3 DNA sequence: TGTGCCACCAGCAGAGGTCTGGATGGGCCCCAGCATTTT. Encoded protein: CATSRGLDGPQHF.

J is TRBJ1-2 and V is TRBV12-3 or TRBV12-4; D is perhaps TRBD1 (5 bases). This CDR3 comprises 15 residues. Trimming removed 5 bases at V and 6 bases at J, with 19 bases between. The CDR3 nucleotides read TGTGCCAGCAGTAATCCGGGGCAGGGAGGGAATGGCTACACCTTC. It encodes CASSNPGQGGNGYTF.

V gene TRBV6-1 combines with J gene TRBJ1-6, with D possibly TRBD1 on 6 matching bases. Trimming stripped 8 bases from V and 6 bases from J, with 23 bases between. The CDR3 totals 17 residues. The germline CDR1 and CDR2 sequences are MNHNS and SASEGT. In DNA form, the CDR3 reads TGTGCCAGCGGGGCGTTAACGGGGGCTCTTGGTAATTCACCCCTCCACTTT. Translated: CASGALTGALGNSPLHF.

This clonotype was detected once. The gene calls are TRBV21-1 and TRBJ2-7; the DNA was not compared with TRBD2, the D call given in the table. TRBV21-1 represents a pseudogene. The CDR3 consists of 16 residues. CDR3 sequence reads: CASSKVAGRGTYEQYF. The CDR3 DNA follows: TGTGCCAGCAGCAAAGTGGCAGGGCGGGGAACCTACGAGCAGTACTTC.

This clonotype was recorded a few times. This chain links TRBV11-2 with TRBJ1-1; D ambiguous. CDR1 and CDR2 (germline): SGHAT, FQNNGV. The CDR3 is made up of 15 amino acids. Trimming removed 5 bases from V and 3 bases from J, with 16 bases in between. The CDR3 DNA reads TGTGCCAGCAGCGCACGAACCAGTTTCCACACTGAAGCTTTCTTT. This sequence encodes CASSARTSFHTEAFF. Full variable domain (rest looked up from reference TRBV11-2 and TRBJ1-1): EAGVAQSPRYKIIEKRQSVAFWCNPISGHATLYWYQQILGQGPKLLIQFQNNGVVDDSQLPKDRFSAERLKGVDSTLKIQPAKLEDSAVYLCASSARTSFHTEAFFGQGTRLTVV.

This clonotype was detected only a few times. The chain carries TRBV4-3 and TRBJ2-6; D is ambiguous. Germline CDR1 reads LGHNA; CDR2 reads YSLEER. The V end was cut by 0 bases, the J end by 0 bases, with 6 bases between. This CDR3 has 16 amino acids. The CDR3 sequence: CASSQDTGSGANVLTF. The CDR3, as DNA: TGCGCCAGCAGCCAAGATACGGGCTCTGGGGCCAACGTCCTGACTTTC.

The J gene is TRBJ2-1, the V gene TRBV5-1; TRBD1 aligns across 7 bases. CDR1 is SGHRS, CDR2 YFSETQ, per germline. Trimming took 6 bases from V and 2 from J; bases not matched to a gene: 11. There are 16 residues in the CDR3. CDR3 amino acids: CASNSLKGGPYNEQFF. The CDR3 nucleotides are TGCGCCAGCAACAGCTTGAAAGGGGGCCCCTACAATGAGCAGTTCTTC.

This clonotype was observed a few times. This sequence joins TRBV7-3 and TRBJ2-7; no firm D call. Looked up from germline, CDR1 is SGHTA and CDR2 is FQGTGA. This CDR3 has 14 amino acids. The germline V and J ends were trimmed by 0 bases and 2 bases, with 8 bases remaining between them. In DNA form, the CDR3 reads TGTGCCAGCAGCTTAACAGGGTTGACCTACGAGCAGTACTTC. Its protein product is CASSLTGLTYEQYF.